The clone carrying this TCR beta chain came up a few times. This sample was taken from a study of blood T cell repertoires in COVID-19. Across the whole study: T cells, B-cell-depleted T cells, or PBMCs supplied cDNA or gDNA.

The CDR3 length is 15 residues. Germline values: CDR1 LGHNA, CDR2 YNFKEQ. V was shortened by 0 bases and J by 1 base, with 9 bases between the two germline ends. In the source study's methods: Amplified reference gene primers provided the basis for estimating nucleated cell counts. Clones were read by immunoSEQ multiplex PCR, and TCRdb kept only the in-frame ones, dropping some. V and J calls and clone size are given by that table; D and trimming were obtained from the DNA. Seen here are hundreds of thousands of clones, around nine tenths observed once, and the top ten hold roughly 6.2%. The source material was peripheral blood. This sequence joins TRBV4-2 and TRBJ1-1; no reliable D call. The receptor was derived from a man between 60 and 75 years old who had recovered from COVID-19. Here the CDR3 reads CASSQEGRTNTEAFF. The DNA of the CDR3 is TGTGCCAGCAGCCAAGAGGGCAGAACGAACACTGAAGCTTTCTTT.